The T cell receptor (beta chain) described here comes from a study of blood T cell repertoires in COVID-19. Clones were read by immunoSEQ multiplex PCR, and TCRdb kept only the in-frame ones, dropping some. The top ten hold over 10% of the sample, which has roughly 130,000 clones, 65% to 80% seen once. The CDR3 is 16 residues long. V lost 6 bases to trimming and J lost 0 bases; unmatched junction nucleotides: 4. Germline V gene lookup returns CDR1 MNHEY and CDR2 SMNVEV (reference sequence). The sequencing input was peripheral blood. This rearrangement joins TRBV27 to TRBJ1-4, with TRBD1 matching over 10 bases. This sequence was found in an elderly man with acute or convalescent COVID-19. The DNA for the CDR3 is TGTGCCAGCAGCCTAGGACAGGGGGCAACTAATGAAAAACTGTTTTTT. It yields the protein CASSLGQGATNEKLFF.